This T cell receptor (beta chain) was documented in a study of blood T cell repertoires in COVID-19. The protocol was immunoSEQ multiplex PCR, while the TCRdb copy is restricted to in-frame clones and leaves out a portion. This table holds about 160,000 clones, roughly 80% found once. This CDR3 has 15 residues. The V and J ends lost 5 bases and 4 bases, in that order; junction bases with no gene match: 10. The V gene's germline CDR1 is SEHNR and CDR2 FQNEAQ (reference sequence). The age range of participants was about 18 to 95 years, with residence in about two dozen US areas. Sequencing was carried out using PBMCs or T cells enriched from blood (not recorded which). This receptor was obtained from a woman aged 55 to 70 who had recovered from COVID-19. The chain recombines TRBV7-9 with TRBJ2-7; TRBD1 matches at 8 bases. The CDR3 reads CASSPRTGQTYEQYF. DNA for the CDR3: TGTGCCAGCAGCCCACGGACAGGGCAGACATACGAGCAGTACTTC.